These 26 T cell receptor beta chains originate from one sample sequenced in a study of shared clonotypes between healthy human individuals. Assay used: immunoSEQ multiplex PCR; TCRdb lists only in-frame clones, some missing. The sample includes some 2.3 million clones, 93% of them seen just once. Sample: naive CD4+ T cells from PBMCs. Noted subset: CD45RA+ positively selected. The receptor source for this set is a man aged 18-30 years in good health. Some clones in this sample may be carry-over from other donors' samples.

The chain has TRBV5-1 and TRBJ2-1; tentative D call: TRBD2 (6 bases). This CDR3 spans 15 amino acids. The V end lost 2 bases, the J end lost 6 bases, and 15 bases lay between the germline ends. Germline V gene data show CDR1 as SGHRS and CDR2 as YFSETQ. CDR3 coding DNA: TGCGCCAGCAGCTTAGGGACTGGAAGCGCCAATGAGCAGTTCTTC. It translates to CASSLGTGSANEQFF.

The J gene is TRBJ2-5, the V gene TRBV7-9, with TRBD1 matching 7 bases. Per the germline V gene, CDR1 is SEHNR and CDR2 is FQNEAQ (reference sequence). The CDR3 spans 15 residues. After removal of 6 bases from V and 5 bases from J, the junction contained 12 bases not matched to a gene. The CDR3 sequence: CASSLIQGVVETQYF. The CDR3 DNA is TGTGCCAGCAGTTTGATTCAGGGGGTCGTGGAGACCCAGTACTTC.

V and J are TRBV27 and TRBJ2-1, with D unresolved. V lost 3 bases and J 8 bases, leaving 5 bases between the germline ends. The germline CDR1 and CDR2 sequences are MNHEY and SMNVEV (reference sequence). There are 11 residues in the CDR3. The CDR3, as DNA: TGTGCCAGCAGTTTCCGGGATGAGCAGTTCTTC. Amino acids: CASSFRDEQFF.

The chain couples TRBV28 to TRBJ1-2; D call uncertain. V gave up 1 base and J gave up 3 bases, with 9 bases separating them. CDR3 length: 14 amino acids. CDR1 is MDHEN, CDR2 SYDVKM, per germline. The CDR3 bases are TGTGCCAGCAGTTTATATCGGCAGGACTATGGCTACACCTTC. Translated: CASSLYRQDYGYTF.

V gene TRBV30 combines with J gene TRBJ2-1, with D perhaps given as TRBD1 or TRBD2 (5 bases each). This CDR3 spans 13 amino acids. CDR1 and CDR2 from the germline V gene are GTSNPN and SVGIG (reference sequence). Trimming shortened V by 0 bases and J by 9 bases, and 12 bases separated the two germline ends. The CDR3 region is CAWSVGRGGEQFF. CDR3 DNA: TGTGCCTGGAGTGTAGGTCGGGGCGGTGAGCAGTTCTTC.

The chain combines TRBV7-9 with TRBJ1-2, with D uncertain. V lost 5 bases, J lost 3 bases, and 28 bases lay in between. This CDR3 has 19 residues. Germline-derived CDR1 and CDR2 are SEHNR and FQNEAQ (reference sequence). CDR3 loop: CASSRPFATRAPIYYGYTF. CDR3 nucleotide sequence: TGTGCCAGCAGCCGACCTTTTGCAACCCGGGCCCCGATTTACTATGGCTACACCTTC.

The rearrangement links TRBV6-6 to TRBJ1-1; 7 bases align to TRBD1. With V trimmed by 5 bases and J by 7 bases, 7 bases remained unmatched. This CDR3 has 13 residues. Per germline, CDR1 MNHNY and CDR2 SVGAGI (reference sequence). DNA for the CDR3: TGTGCCAGCAGTAAACAGGGGAATCATGAAGCTTTCTTT. It yields the protein CASSKQGNHEAFF.

The chain carries TRBV5-6 and TRBJ2-1, with 9 bases aligning to TRBD2. Germline CDR1 is SGHDT and CDR2 is YYEEEE. After removal of 4 bases from V and 4 bases from J, the junction contained 18 bases not matched to a gene. The CDR3 has 19 residues. The chain's CDR3 is CASSRGSSRGRVTYNEQFF. CDR3 sequence (DNA): TGTGCCAGCAGCCGAGGTTCGAGTCGCGGGAGGGTTACTTACAATGAGCAGTTCTTC. Full variable domain (rest looked up from reference TRBV5-6 and TRBJ2-1): DAGVTQSPTHLIKTRGQQVTLRCSPKSGHDTVSWYQQALGQGPQFIFQYYEEEERQRGNFPDRFSGHQFPNYSSELNVNALLLGDSALYLCASSRGSSRGRVTYNEQFFGPGTRLTVL.

The chain joins TRBV5-1 to TRBJ2-1; either TRBD1 or TRBD2 may supply D (7 bases each). Germline V gene data show CDR1 as SGHRS and CDR2 as YFSETQ. Trimming took off 3 bases at V and 7 bases at J, with 20 bases between the two ends. This CDR3 spans 16 amino acids. CDR3 coding DNA: TGCGCCAGCAGCTGGGGAGGGGGCGAGGGGAGGAATGAGCAGTTCTTC. This translates into CASSWGGGEGRNEQFF.

This chain connects TRBV10-3 to TRBJ2-7; D remains unclear. Germline CDR1 ENHRY, CDR2 SYGVKD. The germline V and J ends were trimmed by 3 bases and 7 bases, with 19 bases remaining between them. CDR3 size: 15 residues. CDR3 loop: CAISDPQRRVGEQYF. The CDR3 DNA follows: TGTGCCATCAGTGACCCACAAAGAAGGGTTGGAGAGCAGTACTTC.

The V call is TRBV28, the J call TRBJ2-1, with 11 positions matching TRBD2. Germline CDR1 MDHEN, CDR2 SYDVKM. Trimming at V came to 6 bases and at J to 8 bases, leaving 9 bases not matched to a gene. This CDR3 comprises 15 residues. CDR3 DNA: TGTGCCAGCAGGGGCCTAGCGGGAGGAATGGATGAGCAGTTCTTC. Translated: CASRGLAGGMDEQFF.

The rearrangement links TRBV5-1 to TRBJ1-3; D call uncertain. Trimming stripped 1 base from V and 0 bases from J, with 8 bases between. CDR1 is SGHRS, CDR2 YFSETQ, per germline. The CDR3 spans 15 residues. The DNA for the CDR3 is TGCGCCAGCAGCTTGTTTCCCCGCTCTGGAAACACCATATATTTT. This codes for CASSLFPRSGNTIYF.

A note on this clone: A far larger clone is only one base removed, so a read error is likely. The sample holds other DNA sequences that translate to the same CDR3. This CDR3 is CASSLGLAGVETQYF. The CDR3 DNA follows: TGTGCCAGCAGCTTGGGACTAGCGGGAGTGGAGACCCAGTACTTC. The V gene is TRBV5-4, the J gene TRBJ2-5; 12 nucleotides match TRBD2. Germline V gene sequence: CDR1 SGHNT, CDR2 YYREEE (reference sequence). The length of the CDR3 is 15 residues. V was pared by 0 bases and J by 5 bases, with 2 bases of the junction left unmatched.

V is TRBV11-2 and J is TRBJ1-3; D remains ambiguous. V shed 6 bases and J shed 6 bases, with 18 bases lying between them. CDR1 and CDR2 from the germline V gene are SGHAT and FQNNGV. This CDR3 spans 15 amino acids. The CDR3 loop reads CASRLDFAPVNTIYF. In DNA, the CDR3 is TGTGCCAGCAGGTTGGATTTCGCCCCAGTAAACACCATATATTTT.

Comments on this clone: The identical CDR3 is also encoded by other nucleotide sequences in the sample. V usage is TRBV7-9 and J usage is TRBJ1-2; D uncertain. This CDR3 has 13 residues. V lost 3 bases and J lost 4, with 9 bases in between. Germline values: CDR1 SEHNR, CDR2 FQNEAQ (reference sequence). CDR3 nucleotides: TGTGCCAGCAGCTTGTTCCCCTCCTATGGCTACACCTTC. Protein: CASSLFPSYGYTF.

V usage is TRBV28 and J usage is TRBJ2-4; D unclear. Deletions cut 3 bases from V and 0 bases from J, with 9 bases between. CDR1 is MDHEN, CDR2 SYDVKM, per germline. The CDR3 length is 15 residues. The CDR3 DNA sequence: TGTGCCAGCAGTTTCTTGGACCTAGCCAAAAACATTCAGTACTTC. Translation gives CASSFLDLAKNIQYF.

The chain joins TRBV27 to TRBJ1-2; possibly TRBD1 for D (5 bases). Germline values: CDR1 MNHEY, CDR2 SMNVEV (reference sequence). V dropped 0 bases and J dropped 5 bases, with 16 bases sitting between them. This CDR3 comprises 16 residues. The CDR3 spells CASSLSWGGLGYGYTF. In DNA form, the CDR3 reads TGTGCCAGCAGTTTATCGTGGGGGGGACTGGGGTATGGCTACACCTTC.

Only one count was recorded for this clone. This sequence joins TRBV28 and TRBJ1-2; possible D gene TRBD1, 6 bases. This CDR3 comprises 16 residues. Trimming took off 6 bases at V and 2 bases at J, with 19 bases between the two ends. The germline V gene encodes CDR1 MDHEN and CDR2 SYDVKM. The DNA for the CDR3 is TGTGCCAGCAGCTTACCCCCCCCCGGACAGAACTATGGCTACACCTTC. This codes for CASSLPPPGQNYGYTF.

The chain couples TRBV11-3 to TRBJ1-1; no firm D call. V lost 2 bases and J 1 base, leaving 8 bases between the germline ends. This CDR3 contains 14 residues. Germline CDR1 SGHNT, CDR2 YENEEA. The CDR3 protein is CASSLSSGNTEAFF. Written as DNA, the CDR3 is TGTGCCAGCAGCTTATCATCAGGGAACACTGAAGCTTTCTTT.

The CDR3 DNA is TGCGCCAGCAGCTCTGGTGGGACAGGGACCTACGAGCAGTACTTC. It translates to CASSSGGTGTYEQYF. This chain links TRBV5-1 with TRBJ2-7, with 9 nucleotides matching TRBD1. The CDR3 is 15 residues long. Germline lookup yields CDR1 SGHRS and CDR2 YFSETQ. Unmatched junction bases numbered 6, after V lost 3 bases and J lost 2 bases. The whole variable domain, remainder taken from reference TRBV5-1 and TRBJ2-7, is KAGVTQTPRYLIKTRGQQVTLSCSPISGHRSVSWYQQTPGQGLQFLFEYFSETQRNKGNFPGRFSGRQFSNSRSEMNVSTLELGDSALYLCASSSGGTGTYEQYFGPGTRLTVT.

The genes are TRBV20-1 and TRBJ2-5; D is unresolved. Trimming shortened V by 5 bases and J by 2 bases, and 6 bases separated the two germline ends. Germline V CDR1 and CDR2: DFQATT, SNEGSKA (reference sequence). The CDR3 totals 11 residues. The chain's CDR3 is CSAHSQETQYF. The CDR3 DNA reads TGCAGTGCTCACAGTCAAGAGACCCAGTACTTC.

This sequence joins TRBV11-2 and TRBJ1-2, with D possibly matching TRBD1 (5 bases). The CDR3 runs to 14 residues. V was clipped by 1 base and J by 2 bases, with 8 bases between them. The V gene's germline CDR1 is SGHAT and CDR2 FQNNGV. CDR3 coding DNA: TGTGCCAGCAGCTTAGGCAGGGCGAACTATGGCTACACCTTC. Translated: CASSLGRANYGYTF. Based on the CDR3 plus reference TRBV11-2 and TRBJ1-2, the full variable domain is EAGVAQSPRYKIIEKRQSVAFWCNPISGHATLYWYQQILGQGPKLLIQFQNNGVVDDSQLPKDRFSAERLKGVDSTLKIQPAKLEDSAVYLCASSLGRANYGYTFGSGTRLTVV.

The V and J genes are TRBV10-3 and TRBJ2-1; TRBD1 aligns across 9 bases. V was clipped by 4 bases and J by 6 bases; unmatched bases: 7. Looked up from germline, CDR1 is ENHRY and CDR2 is SYGVKD. The CDR3 contains 15 residues. DNA for the CDR3: TGTGCCATCAGTGGATGGACAGGGGAGTTCAATGAGCAGTTCTTC. This codes for CAISGWTGEFNEQFF.

The rearrangement uses TRBV7-9 and TRBJ2-6, with 8 bases that match TRBD1. Germline assignment: CDR1 SEHNR and CDR2 FQNEAQ (reference sequence). The J segment lost 4 bases and the V segment lost 5 bases, leaving 10 bases of the junction unmatched. The CDR3 totals 17 residues. DNA of the CDR3: TGTGCCAGCAGCCCGGACAGGGTCTCGAGGGGGGCCAACGTCCTGACTTTC. Translating gives CASSPDRVSRGANVLTF.

As regards this clone: The sample contains more than one DNA sequence encoding this CDR3. The chain couples TRBV7-2 to TRBJ2-7; the D is unclear. Germline CDR1 SGHTA, CDR2 FQGNSA. V was cut by 1 base and J by 0 bases, with 7 bases left in between. CDR3 length: 14 amino acids. In nucleotides, the CDR3 is TGTGCCAGCAGCTTAGAGGTCAGCTCCTACGAGCAGTACTTC. Protein sequence: CASSLEVSSYEQYF.

The chain links TRBV5-4 to TRBJ2-2, with 10 bases lining up with TRBD2. Germline CDR1 reads SGHNT; CDR2 reads YYREEE (reference sequence). With 1 base clipped from V and 6 bases from J, the junction kept 9 bases outside the gene matches. The length of the CDR3 is 17 residues. Written as DNA, the CDR3 is TGTGCCAGCAGCTTGATGACTAGCGGGTTTGGGGCCGGGGAGCTGTTTTTT. It yields the protein CASSLMTSGFGAGELFF.